Below are 17 T cell receptor beta chains sequenced from a single sample in a study of cytomegalovirus exposure and HLA in healthy donors. PCR involved 60 Vbeta and 13 Jbeta primers. Assay used: immunoSEQ multiplex PCR; TCRdb lists only in-frame clones, some missing. The sample yields under 200,000 clones, 80% to 90% seen once. Material: PBMCs. The receptors here all came from a man between 25 and 39 years old in good health and CMV-seropositive.

V and J are TRBV11-1 and TRBJ1-2; D perhaps matches TRBD1 (6 bases). With 1 base removed from V and 6 bases from J, the gap between germline ends came to 15 bases. Germline CDR1 and CDR2: SGHAT and FQDESV (reference sequence). There are 15 residues in the CDR3. The chain's CDR3 is CASSLVPTGSDGYTF. The CDR3 DNA sequence: TGTGCCAGCAGCTTAGTACCCACAGGGTCTGATGGCTACACCTTC.

J is TRBJ1-5 and V is TRBV27; TRBD1 agrees at 9 bases. CDR3 size: 15 residues. Losses at the gene ends were 4 bases for V and 4 bases for J; bases not matched to a gene: 5. The germline gives CDR1 MNHEY, CDR2 SMNVEV (reference sequence). CDR3: CASSSPGTGNQPQHF. CDR3 in DNA: TGTGCCAGCAGTTCCCCAGGGACAGGGAATCAGCCCCAGCATTTT.

This clone showed up just a few times. V is TRBV7-9 and J is TRBJ2-7; D is unclear. Germline lookup yields CDR1 SEHNR and CDR2 FQNEAQ (reference sequence). V was clipped by 4 bases and J by 4 bases, with 14 bases between them. The CDR3 runs to 14 residues. DNA of the CDR3: TGTGCCAGCAGCTATGCCTCGAGAGAGTACGAGCAGTACTTC. Its translation is CASSYASREYEQYF.

The V gene is TRBV6-1, the J gene TRBJ2-1; D call uncertain. Trimming stripped 6 bases from V and 9 bases from J, with 12 bases between. CDR3 size: 12 residues. Germline V gives CDR1 MNHNS, CDR2 SASEGT. This CDR3 is CASSVWSREQFF. DNA for the CDR3: TGTGCCAGCAGCGTCTGGAGCCGTGAGCAGTTCTTC.

The chain links TRBV6-5 to TRBJ2-1; maybe TRBD1 (6 bases). Per germline, CDR1 MNHEY and CDR2 SVGAGI. CDR3 size: 16 residues. Deletions cut 0 bases from V and 5 bases from J, with 14 bases between. The DNA of the CDR3 is TGTGCCAGCAGTTACTCGTCAGGGGTCGTCCACAATGAGCAGTTCTTC. Translated: CASSYSSGVVHNEQFF.

This sequence joins TRBV16 and TRBJ2-7; 8 bases fit TRBD1. Germline V gene data show CDR1 as KGHSY and CDR2 as FQNENV. With V trimmed by 7 bases and J by 4 bases, 12 bases remained unmatched. CDR3 length equals 15 residues. CDR3 amino acids: CASTPSGQGIYEQYF. Here the CDR3 DNA reads TGTGCCAGCACCCCTTCAGGACAGGGTATTTACGAGCAGTACTTC.

The rearrangement uses TRBV5-1 and TRBJ1-1; possibly TRBD1 for D (5 bases). CDR1 and CDR2 from the germline V gene are SGHRS and YFSETQ. The CDR3 has 14 residues. V was clipped by 4 bases and J by 1 base, with 11 bases between them. CDR3 bases: TGCGCCAGCAGCCCAGGGTGGGGGAACACTGAAGCTTTCTTT. This translates into CASSPGWGNTEAFF.

The V gene is TRBV5-1, the J gene TRBJ2-3, with 8 positions matching TRBD2. CDR3 length: 16 amino acids. Germline V gene sequence: CDR1 SGHRS, CDR2 YFSETQ. The V segment lost 0 bases and the J segment 4 bases; nucleotides outside the gene matches: 7. The CDR3 loop reads CASSLVSGRGPDTQYF. The CDR3 DNA follows: TGCGCCAGCAGCTTGGTGAGCGGGAGAGGTCCAGATACGCAGTATTTT.

This clone showed up just once. This chain joins TRBV28 and TRBJ2-7; D possibly corresponds to TRBD2 (6 bases). Between the trimmed V and J ends, which lost 4 bases and 3 bases, there was a span of 16 bases. In germline, CDR1 is MDHEN, CDR2 SYDVKM. There are 15 residues in the CDR3. CDR3 region: CASSSGGTSYYEQYV. The DNA for the CDR3 is TGTGCCAGCAGTTCAGGAGGGACGAGCTACTACGAGCAGTACGTC.

The chain uses TRBV27 and TRBJ1-5; no firm D call. The CDR3 spans 16 residues. V was trimmed by 1 base and J by 3 bases, leaving 13 bases between them. Germline V CDR1 and CDR2: MNHEY, SMNVEV (reference sequence). CDR3: CASSLYSRGFNQPQHF. CDR3 nucleotide sequence: TGTGCCAGCAGTTTATACAGCCGGGGTTTCAATCAGCCCCAGCATTTT.

The chain combines TRBV7-9 with TRBJ2-3; weak D call: TRBD1 (5 bases). Germline-derived CDR1 and CDR2 are SEHNR and FQNEAQ (reference sequence). V was cut by 2 bases and J by 6 bases, with 12 bases left in between. The CDR3 runs to 14 residues. The CDR3 spells CASSLFGRDDTQYF. The CDR3 DNA reads as TGTGCCAGCAGCTTATTCGGCAGGGATGATACGCAGTATTTT.

The gene calls are TRBV29-1 and TRBJ1-1; possibly TRBD1 for D (5 bases). CDR1 is SQVTM and CDR2 is ANQGSEA in the germline V gene. CDR3 length equals 13 residues. Trimming left V 7 bases short and J 0 bases short, with 12 bases between. DNA of the CDR3: TGCAGCGCCACGACAGCATTGAACACTGAAGCTTTCTTT. Its translation: CSATTALNTEAFF.

This clone was observed once. This CDR3 reads CAWIGQGVIETQYF. The CDR3 DNA reads as TGTGCCTGGATCGGACAGGGGGTTATAGAGACCCAGTACTTC. The V call is TRBV30, the J call TRBJ2-5; 10 nucleotides align to TRBD1. This CDR3 has 14 residues. The J segment lost 4 bases and the V segment lost 4 bases, leaving 6 bases of the junction unmatched. Germline-derived CDR1 and CDR2 are GTSNPN and SVGIG (reference sequence). Supplemented by reference TRBV30 and TRBJ2-5, the full variable domain reads SQTIHQWPATLVQPVGSPLSLECTVEGTSNPNLYWYRQAAGRGLQLLFYSVGIGQISSEVPQNLSASRPQDRQFILSSKKLLLSDSGFYLCAWIGQGVIETQYFGPGTRLLVL.

CDR3 protein: CASRGHRVNTEAFF. The CDR3 DNA reads TGTGCCAGCAGGGGACACCGGGTGAACACTGAAGCTTTCTTT. This chain joins TRBV27 and TRBJ1-1; maybe TRBD1 (6 bases). V lost 6 bases and J 0 bases, leaving 11 bases between the germline ends. The germline CDR1 and CDR2 sequences are MNHEY and SMNVEV (reference sequence). The CDR3 has 14 amino acids.

CDR3 amino acids: CASSEGGQGRREQFF. The CDR3 nucleotides are TGCGCCAGCAGTGAGGGAGGGCAGGGAAGGCGGGAGCAGTTCTTC. The chain has TRBV10-1 and TRBJ2-1; TRBD2 might be the D (6 bases). This CDR3 contains 15 residues. V gave up 2 bases and J gave up 10 bases, with 18 bases separating them. Germline CDR1 is WNHNN and CDR2 is SYGVQD (reference sequence).

The chain joins TRBV13 to TRBJ2-1, with 7 nucleotides matching TRBD2. Germline values: CDR1 PRHDT, CDR2 FYEKMQ (reference sequence). The CDR3 extends over 16 amino acids. V was pared by 5 bases and J by 2 bases, with 9 bases of the junction left unmatched. The CDR3 is CASSVEGLAAYNEQFF. CDR3 in DNA: TGTGCCAGCAGCGTAGAGGGGCTAGCGGCCTACAATGAGCAGTTCTTC.

This chain connects TRBV28 to TRBJ2-7; perhaps TRBD2 as D (7 bases). CDR1 and CDR2 from the germline V gene are MDHEN and SYDVKM. V gave up 6 bases and J gave up 2 bases, with 20 bases separating them. There are 16 residues in the CDR3. DNA of the CDR3: TGTGCCAGCAGGGGGGGGCTAGGGGGGGTGACCTACGAGCAGTACTTC. Translation gives CASRGGLGGVTYEQYF.